This TCR beta chain was captured by sequencing in a study of control samples from healthy donors and cancer patients. Assay used: immunoSEQ multiplex PCR; TCRdb lists only in-frame clones, some missing. The sample includes roughly 450,000 clones, more than 80% of them seen just once. The CDR3 sequence is 13 residues long. V lost 3 bases and J lost 0, with 5 bases in between. The rearrangement uses TRBV12-3 or TRBV12-4 and TRBJ1-2; no reliable D call. Sequencing was done on a sample of PBMCs. The TCR was taken from a man in his forties with head and neck cancer. In nucleotides, the CDR3 is TGTGCCAGCAGTTTGGGATCTAACTATGGCTACACCTTC. Its protein product is CASSLGSNYGYTF.